These T cell receptor beta chains were read from a single sample in a study of blood T cells in healthy people across ages. TCRdb used MiXCR to reprocess the 5' RACE reads, holding one entry per CDR3 protein. There are hundreds of thousands of distinct CDR3 sequences in the sample; 25% to 35% occur only once, and 15% to 17% lies in the top ten. What was sequenced was blood. Receptors originate from a woman of 80 years or more in good health. Both conserved end residues are part of each CDR3. The D gene is left open where the match is weak. Clone size is stated in some rows and not others, as once, few, many or a class when expanded.

cdr3_nt cdr3_aa v_call cdr3_length j_call clone_size d_call
TGCAGTGCTGCTGAGACTAGCGGGAGAAGGGAGCAGTACTTC CSAAETSGRREQYF TRBV20-1 14 TRBJ2-4 NA TRBD2
TGCAGTGCTAGATCGGGGGGAGTAAACATTCAGTACTTC CSARSGGVNIQYF TRBV20-1 13 TRBJ2-4 many TRBD2
TGTGCCAGCAGCGTAGCAGCGGGAGGGGGTGTGGGACAGTATTTT CASSVAAGGGVGQYF TRBV9 15 TRBJ2-3 many TRBD2
TGTGCCAGCAGCTTAGCGCGCCTAGCGGGAGTGAATGAGCAGTTCTTC CASSLARLAGVNEQFF TRBV7-2 16 TRBJ2-1 NA TRBD2
TGTGCCAGCAGCCAAGATCAGGCGGGGGGATTTGAGCAGTTCTTC CASSQDQAGGFEQFF TRBV4-2 15 TRBJ2-1 many TRBD2
TGTGCCAGCAGCCCGGACTCTAAACGAGAGACCCAGTACTTC CASSPDSKRETQYF TRBV7-2 14 TRBJ2-5 many NA
TGTGCCAGCAGTTTCGAGCGACAGGCTTCTGAGACCCAGTACTTC CASSFERQASETQYF TRBV5-6 15 TRBJ2-5 few NA
TGTGCCAGCAGTGACCGAATACATACGCAGTATTTT CASSDRIHTQYF TRBV6-2/TRBV6-3 12 TRBJ2-3 many NA
TGTGCCAGCAGCGTGGATGATACATACGAGCAGTACTTC CASSVDDTYEQYF TRBV9 13 TRBJ2-7 many NA
TGTGCCAGCAGCCAATCCGGGGGGGTTGGTGGCTACACCTTC CASSQSGGVGGYTF TRBV3-1 14 TRBJ1-2 NA NA
TGTGCCAGCAGCTACAGGAGCAAGGCAACTAATGAAAAACTGTTTTTT CASSYRSKATNEKLFF TRBV7-2 16 TRBJ1-4 few NA
TGTGCCAGCAGCTTAGCGGGGGGGCCGACAGATACGCAGTATTTT CASSLAGGPTDTQYF TRBV5-1 15 TRBJ2-3 many TRBD2
TGTGCCATCAGTGAGTCCGCGTTGTTAGCGGGGGGTCCAGATACGCAGTATTTT CAISESALLAGGPDTQYF TRBV10-3 18 TRBJ2-3 many TRBD2
TGTGCCAGCTCACCGGAGACGGGGACGGAAAAACTGTTTTTT CASSPETGTEKLFF TRBV18 14 TRBJ1-4 many NA
TGTGCCAGCAGCTTAGCGGGAGTGGCCTATGGCTACACCTTC CASSLAGVAYGYTF TRBV7-8 14 TRBJ1-2 few NA
TGCAGCGTCGCACTCCAGGGTGCAGATACGCAGTATTTT CSVALQGADTQYF TRBV29-1 13 TRBJ2-3 many NA
TGTGCCAGCAGTTGTCGGCACCAGTTCGGCGAGCAGTACTTC CASSCRHQFGEQYF TRBV12-3/TRBV12-4 14 TRBJ2-7 NA NA
TGTGCCAGCAGCTCCTTCGGGACTAGCGGCCCTTCGGAGCAGTTCTTC CASSSFGTSGPSEQFF TRBV5-6 16 TRBJ2-1 NA TRBD2
TGTGCCAGCAGTACCGGGGGCGCGAGAAATTCACCCCTCCACTTT CASSTGGARNSPLHF TRBV6-5 15 TRBJ1-6 NA NA
TGCGCCAGCAGCTTGGAAGGACCCCCTAACTATGGCTACACCTTC CASSLEGPPNYGYTF TRBV5-1 15 TRBJ1-2 many NA
TGCAGTGCTTCTCCGACTAGCGGGGTTCAAGATACGCAGTATTTT CSASPTSGVQDTQYF TRBV20-1 15 TRBJ2-3 many TRBD2
TGTGCCAGCAGCCGGGGGGGGACAGGGGTGACCGGGGAGCTGTTTTTT CASSRGGTGVTGELFF TRBV6-5 16 TRBJ2-2 NA TRBD1
TGCAGTGCTTTACGGGGTGATGAGGCGTATTTT CSALRGDEAYF TRBV20-1 11 TRBJ2-3 many NA
TGCGCCAGCAGCCCCGGGACCCAGATTGGGGGGGGAGATACGCAGTATTTT CASSPGTQIGGGDTQYF TRBV5-1 17 TRBJ2-3 few TRBD2
TGTGCCAGCAGAATAGGGGGGGGTAACGCTGAAGCTTTCTTT CASRIGGGNAEAFF TRBV7-8 14 TRBJ1-1 few NA
TGTGCCAGCAGTTTTGGGGACAGGGGGGGGACTGAAGCTTTCTTT CASSFGDRGGTEAFF TRBV12-3/TRBV12-4 15 TRBJ1-1 NA TRBD1
TGCGCCAGCAGTCAATCCCTATCCCGGGACAGGGAAAAAGAGACCCAGTACTTC CASSQSLSRDREKETQYF TRBV23-1 18 TRBJ2-5 few TRBD1
TGTGCCACCAACCGGGGACAGGGAAGCAATCAGCCCCAGCATTTT CATNRGQGSNQPQHF TRBV28 15 TRBJ1-5 NA TRBD1
TGTGCCAGCAGTCCCCTGGGGGGAGGGAACACTGAAGCTTTCTTT CASSPLGGGNTEAFF TRBV27 15 TRBJ1-1 few NA
TGTGCCAGCTCACCCGTCGCTGGCGCGAACACTGAAGCTTTCTTT CASSPVAGANTEAFF TRBV18 15 TRBJ1-1 few NA
TGTGCCAGCAGCTCTGACAGGGCCAGTCAGCCCCAGCATTTT CASSSDRASQPQHF TRBV6-5 14 TRBJ1-5 many TRBD1
TGTGCCAGCAGCTTAGCGCCCGGGAGCAATCAGCCCCAGCATTTT CASSLAPGSNQPQHF TRBV7-2 15 TRBJ1-5 many NA
TGTGCCAGCAGTTTGACCCCCGGGGCGGGGACCCAGTACTTC CASSLTPGAGTQYF TRBV4-2 14 TRBJ2-5 NA NA
TGCAGTGCTCGGACAGGGGTGAACACTGAAGCTTTCTTT CSARTGVNTEAFF TRBV20-1 13 TRBJ1-1 few TRBD1
TGTGCCAGCAGTTCGACAGGGCTGGGCAATCAGCCCCAGCATTTT CASSSTGLGNQPQHF TRBV6-2/TRBV6-3 15 TRBJ1-5 few TRBD1
TGTGCCAGTTCTCAACGGTTAGACGGACCAGAGACCCAGTACTTC CASSQRLDGPETQYF TRBV6-2/TRBV6-3 15 TRBJ2-5 NA NA
TGCGCCAGCAAACGGGACAGTGGGACCTACGAGCAGTACTTC CASKRDSGTYEQYF TRBV5-1 14 TRBJ2-7 many TRBD1
TGCAGCGTTGAAGACTGGGTAGGAAAACTGTTTTTT CSVEDWVGKLFF TRBV29-1 12 TRBJ1-4 NA NA
TGCGCCAGCAGCTTGACTCGGAGCGGCTACGAGCAGTACTTC CASSLTRSGYEQYF TRBV5-1 14 TRBJ2-7 few NA
TGTGCCAGCAGTTACTCCTCCGGGGGCTTGATTCACGAGCAGTACTTC CASSYSSGGLIHEQYF TRBV6-2/TRBV6-3 16 TRBJ2-7 many NA
TGTGCCAGTAGTATAGAGGGATATGGCTACACCTTC CASSIEGYGYTF TRBV19 12 TRBJ1-2 NA NA
TGTGCCAGCAGCGTGGGACAGGGGAGAGTGAACCACGAGCAGTACTTC CASSVGQGRVNHEQYF TRBV7-6 16 TRBJ2-7 many TRBD1